The clone carrying this T cell receptor (beta chain) was seen a few times. This record belongs to a study of regulatory T cells in long-lasting Graves disease. Through Arm-PCR of CDR3 regions and iRepertoire HTBI primers, TCR beta libraries were built. Each CDR3 protein gets one entry after TCRdb re-called the multiplex PCR reads with MiXCR. The table records 360,000 or so distinct CDR3 sequences, around 16% of them present only once. Time point noted: newly diagnosed GD, antithyroid drugs for less than 3 months. Scientists built the TCR library using RNA that was extracted from PBMCs. This sample also belongs to another study, concerning T cells in Graves' hyperthyroidism and ophthalmopathy. In that study: First-round RT-PCR of the TCR CDR3 relied on the HTBI primer set.

The starting material was peripheral blood mononuclear cells (PBMCs), obtained at new diagnosis, from a patient treated with antithyroid drugs. This receptor was identified in a young woman with Graves disease.

The CDR3 here is CASSQPTGGNEQFF. Written as DNA, the CDR3 is TGCGCCAGCAGCCAGCCCACAGGGGGCAATGAGCAGTTCTTC. The chain links TRBV4-1 to TRBJ2-1; 8 nucleotides line up with TRBD1. Germline V gene data show CDR1 as MGHRA and CDR2 as YSYEKL. The CDR3 length is 14 residues. Losses at the gene ends were 3 bases for V and 6 bases for J; bases not matched to a gene: 4.